These 3 T cell receptor beta chains were sequenced from one sample in a study of cytomegalovirus exposure and HLA in healthy donors. A multiplex PCR was run with 60 Vbeta primers and 13 Jbeta primers. The protocol was immunoSEQ multiplex PCR, while the TCRdb copy is restricted to in-frame clones and leaves out a portion. The sample lists about 130,000 clones, 15% to 20% occurring once. Sequenced: PBMCs. These receptors all stem from a female donor in good health and CMV-seropositive.

The genes are TRBV18 and TRBJ2-7; D gene uncertain. The CDR3 spans 14 residues. Germline V gives CDR1 KGHSH, CDR2 LQKENI. Trimming removed 3 bases from V and 0 bases from J, with 9 bases in between. The CDR3: CASSPSKPSYEQYF. The CDR3 nucleotides are TGTGCCAGCTCACCGTCAAAGCCCTCCTACGAGCAGTACTTC.

In regard to this clone: Additional DNA sequences in this sample encode the identical CDR3. V usage is TRBV6-1 and J usage is TRBJ1-2, with a possible D match to TRBD1 (5 bases). The germline V gene has CDR1 MNHNS and CDR2 SASEGT. Trimming stripped 4 bases from V and 0 bases from J, with 9 bases between. This CDR3 is built from 14 residues. DNA for the CDR3: TGTGCCAGCAGTGCGTTGACAGCTAACTATGGCTACACCTTC. Its translation: CASSALTANYGYTF.

Here the CDR3 DNA reads TGCGCCAGCAGCTTGGCCGCTGGGGGGTGGAACCAAGAGACCCAGTACTTC. Its translation is CASSLAAGGWNQETQYF. This chain uses TRBV5-1 with TRBJ2-5; D might be TRBD2 (6 bases). Germline CDR1 is SGHRS and CDR2 is YFSETQ. Trimming took 0 bases from V and 0 from J, leaving 15 bases between them. This CDR3 has 17 residues.